This entry concerns a single TCR beta chain. Its antigen is still unknown. This sample stems from a study of T cell responses to AZD1222 COVID-19 vaccine. Findings of the study overall: Scientists sampled the repertoires only once the peak T cell response had passed. Elevations in Spike-specific TCR breadth and depth followed administration of two AZD1222 doses. Nearly half of the spike-specific TCRs reportedly recognize variant regions that carry no mutations. Possibly, clonal diversity was underestimated; donors were largely white British and included more females.

This CDR3 region has 12 residues. In germline, CDR1 is SGHVS, CDR2 FQNEAQ. Losses at the gene ends were 4 bases for V and 7 bases for J; bases not matched to a gene: 0. The protocol was immunoSEQ multiplex PCR, while the TCRdb copy is restricted to in-frame clones and leaves out a portion. The sample records roughly 160,000 clones, around nine tenths being singletons. The J gene is TRBJ2-4, the V gene TRBV7-8, with 8 bases identical to TRBD2. The input for sequencing was peripheral blood, taken on day 0 of AZD1222 vaccination. This clonotype was obtained from an adult in good health. The CDR3 DNA reads as TGTGCCAGCAGCTCGGGAGGGAACATTCAGTACTTC. Its protein product is CASSSGGNIQYF.